This T cell receptor beta chain derives from a study of shared clonotypes between healthy human individuals. Study-wide points: Clonotypes that were shared across a few donors made up about 4.5% of naive CD4 clonotypes. Larger estimated richness was generally seen in naive subsets than in memory subsets.

Original handling: Filtering of immunoSEQ junctional sequences could not match full-length read filtering. The protocol was immunoSEQ multiplex PCR, while the TCRdb copy is restricted to in-frame clones and leaves out a portion. For V, J and clone size, that table is used; D and trimming come from the DNA. The sample lists roughly 1,100,000 clones, roughly 70% occurring once. In regard to this clone: Its matching antigen is unknown. The junction does not match germline at one end; this may be a read error. This CDR3 is also generated by other DNA sequences in the sample.

CDR3 length equals 14 residues. Germline V gives CDR1 SEHNR, CDR2 FQNEAQ (reference sequence). The clonotype was recovered from a man younger than 30 in good health. The sequencing input was memory CD4+ T cells sorted from blood. Subset here: CD45RA-negative fraction. This chain uses TRBV7-9 with TRBJ1-5; no clear D. CDR3 in DNA: TGTGCCAGCAGCTTTTCAAATAGCAATCAGCCCCAACATTTT. It is translated as CASSFSNSNQPQHF.